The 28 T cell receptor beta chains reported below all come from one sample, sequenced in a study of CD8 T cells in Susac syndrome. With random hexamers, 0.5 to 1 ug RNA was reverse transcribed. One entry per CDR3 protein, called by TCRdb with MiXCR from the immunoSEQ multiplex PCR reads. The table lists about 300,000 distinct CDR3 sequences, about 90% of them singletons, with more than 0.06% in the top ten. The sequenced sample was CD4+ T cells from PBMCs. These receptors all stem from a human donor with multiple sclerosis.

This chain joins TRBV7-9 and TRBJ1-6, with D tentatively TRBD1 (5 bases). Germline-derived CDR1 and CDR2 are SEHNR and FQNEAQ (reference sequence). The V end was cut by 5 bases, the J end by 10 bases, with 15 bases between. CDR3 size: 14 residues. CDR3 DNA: TGTGCCAGCAGCCCGGACATCCCGGGATCACCCCTCCACTTT. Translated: CASSPDIPGSPLHF.

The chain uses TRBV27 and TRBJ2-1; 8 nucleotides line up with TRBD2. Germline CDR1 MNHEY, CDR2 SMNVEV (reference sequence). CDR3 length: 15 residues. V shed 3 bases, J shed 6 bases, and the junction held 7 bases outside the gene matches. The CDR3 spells CASSFKLAVLNEQFF. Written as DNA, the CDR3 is TGTGCCAGCAGTTTTAAACTAGCGGTGCTCAATGAGCAGTTCTTC.

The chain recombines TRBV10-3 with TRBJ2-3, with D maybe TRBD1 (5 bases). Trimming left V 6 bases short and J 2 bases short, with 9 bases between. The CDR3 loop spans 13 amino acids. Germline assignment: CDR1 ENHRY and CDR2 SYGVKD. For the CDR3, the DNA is TGTGCCATCAGGGGGCGTTCCACAGATACGCAGTATTTT. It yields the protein CAIRGRSTDTQYF.

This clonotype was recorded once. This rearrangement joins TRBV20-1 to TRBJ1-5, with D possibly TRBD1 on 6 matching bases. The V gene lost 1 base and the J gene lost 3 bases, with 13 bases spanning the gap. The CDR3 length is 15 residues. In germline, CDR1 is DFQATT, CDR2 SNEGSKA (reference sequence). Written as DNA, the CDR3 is TGCAGTGCTAGAGTGGACAGAAGACCCAATCAGCCCCAGCATTTT. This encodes CSARVDRRPNQPQHF.

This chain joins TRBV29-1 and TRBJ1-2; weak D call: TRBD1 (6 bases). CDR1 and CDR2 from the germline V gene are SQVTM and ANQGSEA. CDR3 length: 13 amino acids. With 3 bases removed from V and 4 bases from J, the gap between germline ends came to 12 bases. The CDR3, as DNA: TGCAGCGTTGATGCGACAGGAGTCTATGGCTACACCTTC. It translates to CSVDATGVYGYTF.

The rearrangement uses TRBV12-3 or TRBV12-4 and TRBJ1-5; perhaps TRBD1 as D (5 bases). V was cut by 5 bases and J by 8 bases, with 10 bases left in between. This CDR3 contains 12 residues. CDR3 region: CASSDSGKPQHF. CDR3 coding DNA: TGTGCCAGCAGTGATTCAGGGAAGCCCCAGCATTTT.

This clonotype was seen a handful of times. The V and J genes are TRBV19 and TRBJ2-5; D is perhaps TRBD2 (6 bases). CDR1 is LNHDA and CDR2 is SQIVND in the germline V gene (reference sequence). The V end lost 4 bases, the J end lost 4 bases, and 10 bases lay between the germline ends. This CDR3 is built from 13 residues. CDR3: CASSTGTVETQYF. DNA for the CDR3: TGTGCCAGTAGTACTGGGACTGTAGAGACCCAGTACTTC.

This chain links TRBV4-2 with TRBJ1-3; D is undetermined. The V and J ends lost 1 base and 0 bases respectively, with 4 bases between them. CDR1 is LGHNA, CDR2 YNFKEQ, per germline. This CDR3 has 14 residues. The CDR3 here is CASSQASSGNTIYF. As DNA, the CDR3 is TGTGCCAGCAGCCAAGCCAGCTCTGGAAACACCATATATTTT.

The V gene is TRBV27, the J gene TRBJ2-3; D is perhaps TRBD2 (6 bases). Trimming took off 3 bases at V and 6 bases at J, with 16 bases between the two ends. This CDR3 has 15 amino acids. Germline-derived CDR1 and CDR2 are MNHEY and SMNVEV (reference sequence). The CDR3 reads CASSFPGDGGDTQYF. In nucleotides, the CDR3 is TGTGCCAGCAGTTTTCCAGGAGATGGGGGGGATACGCAGTATTTT.

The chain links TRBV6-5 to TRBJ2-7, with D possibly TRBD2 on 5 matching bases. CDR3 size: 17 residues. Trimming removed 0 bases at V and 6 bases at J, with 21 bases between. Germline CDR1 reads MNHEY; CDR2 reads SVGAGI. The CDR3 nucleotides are TGTGCCAGCAGTTACTCGAAGAGATGGGGTGGGAGCGGCGAGCAGTACTTC. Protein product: CASSYSKRWGGSGEQYF.

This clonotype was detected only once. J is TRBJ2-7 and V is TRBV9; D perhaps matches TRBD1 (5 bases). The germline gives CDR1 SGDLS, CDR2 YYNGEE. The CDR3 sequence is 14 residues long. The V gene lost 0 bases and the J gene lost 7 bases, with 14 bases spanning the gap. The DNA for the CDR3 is TGTGCCAGCAGCGTAGGGACATCTTTTAGGGAGCAGTACTTC. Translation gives CASSVGTSFREQYF. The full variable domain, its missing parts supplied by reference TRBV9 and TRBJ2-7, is DSGVTQTPKHLITATGQRVTLRCSPRSGDLSVYWYQQSLDQGLQFLIQYYNGEERAKGNILERFSAQQFPDLHSELNLSSLELGDSALYFCASSVGTSFREQYFGPGTRLTVT.

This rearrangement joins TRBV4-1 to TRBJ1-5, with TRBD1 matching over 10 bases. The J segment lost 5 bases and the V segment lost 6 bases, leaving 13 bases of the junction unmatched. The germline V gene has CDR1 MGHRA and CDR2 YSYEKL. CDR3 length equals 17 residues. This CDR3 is CASRLTPEGQGYQPQHF. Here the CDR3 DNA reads TGCGCCAGCAGGCTAACCCCAGAGGGACAGGGGTATCAGCCCCAGCATTTT.

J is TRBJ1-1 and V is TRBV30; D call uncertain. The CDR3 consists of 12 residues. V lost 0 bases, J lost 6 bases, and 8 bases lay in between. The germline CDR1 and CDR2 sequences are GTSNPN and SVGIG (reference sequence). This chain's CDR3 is CAWSVRISEAFF. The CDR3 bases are TGTGCCTGGAGTGTACGCATCTCTGAAGCTTTCTTT.

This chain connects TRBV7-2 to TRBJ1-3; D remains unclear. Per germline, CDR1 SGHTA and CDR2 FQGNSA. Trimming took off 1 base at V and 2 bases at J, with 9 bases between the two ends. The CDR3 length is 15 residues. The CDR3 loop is CASSLGLDTGNTIYF. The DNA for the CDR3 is TGTGCCAGCAGCTTAGGCCTAGATACTGGAAACACCATATATTTT.

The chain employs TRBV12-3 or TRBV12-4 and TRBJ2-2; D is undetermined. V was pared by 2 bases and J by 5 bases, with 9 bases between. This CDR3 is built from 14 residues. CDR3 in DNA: TGTGCCAGCAGTTTACCACGACTGACCGGGGAGCTGTTTTTT. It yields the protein CASSLPRLTGELFF.

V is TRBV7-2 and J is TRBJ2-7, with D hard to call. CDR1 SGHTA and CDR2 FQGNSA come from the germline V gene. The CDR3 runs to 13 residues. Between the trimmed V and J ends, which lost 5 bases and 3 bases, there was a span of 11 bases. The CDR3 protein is CASSPQPRYEQYF. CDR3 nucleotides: TGTGCCAGCAGCCCCCAGCCTCGCTACGAGCAGTACTTC.

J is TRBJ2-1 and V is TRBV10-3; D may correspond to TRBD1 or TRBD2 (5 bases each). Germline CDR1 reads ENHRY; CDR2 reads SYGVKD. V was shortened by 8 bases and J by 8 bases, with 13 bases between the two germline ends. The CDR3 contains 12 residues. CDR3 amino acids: CAIGGRIDEQFF. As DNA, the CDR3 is TGTGCCATCGGGGGTAGGATCGATGAGCAGTTCTTC.

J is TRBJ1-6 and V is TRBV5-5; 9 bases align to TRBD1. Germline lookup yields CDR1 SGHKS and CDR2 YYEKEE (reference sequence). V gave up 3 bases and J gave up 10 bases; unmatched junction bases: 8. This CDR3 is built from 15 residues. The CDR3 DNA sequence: TGTGCCAGCAGCTGGGACGGACAGGGGAGATCACCCCTCCACTTT. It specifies CASSWDGQGRSPLHF.

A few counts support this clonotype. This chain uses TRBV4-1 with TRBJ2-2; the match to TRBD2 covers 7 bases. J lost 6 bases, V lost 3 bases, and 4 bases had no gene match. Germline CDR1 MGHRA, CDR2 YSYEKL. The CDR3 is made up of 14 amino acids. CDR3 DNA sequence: TGCGCCAGCAGCCATGCCGGACTAGCCGGGGAGCTGTTTTTT. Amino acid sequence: CASSHAGLAGELFF.

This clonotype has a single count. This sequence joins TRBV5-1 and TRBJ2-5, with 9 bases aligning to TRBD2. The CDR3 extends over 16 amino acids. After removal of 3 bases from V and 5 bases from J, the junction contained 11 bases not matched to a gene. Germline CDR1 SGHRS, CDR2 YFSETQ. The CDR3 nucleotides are TGCGCCAGCAGCTCCCCAGAGGGACTAGCTTTGGAGACCCAGTACTTC. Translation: CASSSPEGLALETQYF.

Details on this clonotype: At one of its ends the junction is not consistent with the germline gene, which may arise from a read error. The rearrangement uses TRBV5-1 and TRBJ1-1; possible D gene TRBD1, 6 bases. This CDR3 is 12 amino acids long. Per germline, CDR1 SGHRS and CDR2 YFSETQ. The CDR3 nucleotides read TGTGCCAGCAGCTTACAGGGCACTGAAGCTTTCTTT. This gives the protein CASSLQGTEAFF.

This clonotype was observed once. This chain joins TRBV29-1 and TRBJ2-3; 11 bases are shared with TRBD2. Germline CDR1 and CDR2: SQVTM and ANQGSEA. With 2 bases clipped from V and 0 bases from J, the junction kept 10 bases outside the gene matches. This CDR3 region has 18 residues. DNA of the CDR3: TGCAGCGTTGAAACCTCCGGGACTAGCGGATCTAGCACAGATACGCAGTATTTT. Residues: CSVETSGTSGSSTDTQYF.

This chain's CDR3 is CASSVGVAANTGELFF. In DNA form, the CDR3 reads TGTGCCAGCAGCGTAGGAGTAGCGGCGAACACCGGGGAGCTGTTTTTT. This chain connects TRBV9 to TRBJ2-2; D might be TRBD2 (6 bases). Deletions cut 0 bases from V and 0 bases from J, with 9 bases between. The CDR3 is 16 amino acids. Germline assignment: CDR1 SGDLS and CDR2 YYNGEE.

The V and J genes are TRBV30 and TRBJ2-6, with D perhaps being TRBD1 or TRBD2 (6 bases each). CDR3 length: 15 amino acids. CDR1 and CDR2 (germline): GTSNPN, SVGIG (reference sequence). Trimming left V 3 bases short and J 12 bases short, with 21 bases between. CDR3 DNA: TGTGCCTGGAGCCCGAACGGGGGCCCCCTGATCGTCCTGACTTTC. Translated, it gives CAWSPNGGPLIVLTF.

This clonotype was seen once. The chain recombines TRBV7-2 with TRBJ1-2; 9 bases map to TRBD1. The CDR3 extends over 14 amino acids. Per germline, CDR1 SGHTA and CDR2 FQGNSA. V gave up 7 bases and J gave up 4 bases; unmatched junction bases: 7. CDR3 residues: CASTQTGGPYGYTF. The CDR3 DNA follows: TGTGCCAGCACCCAAACAGGGGGCCCCTATGGCTACACCTTC. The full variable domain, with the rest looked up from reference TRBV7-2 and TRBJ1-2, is GAGVSQSPSNKVTEKGKDVELRCDPISGHTALYWYRQSLGQGLEFLIYFQGNSAPDKSGLPSDRFSAERTGGSVSTLTIQRTQQEDSAVYLCASTQTGGPYGYTFGSGTRLTVV.

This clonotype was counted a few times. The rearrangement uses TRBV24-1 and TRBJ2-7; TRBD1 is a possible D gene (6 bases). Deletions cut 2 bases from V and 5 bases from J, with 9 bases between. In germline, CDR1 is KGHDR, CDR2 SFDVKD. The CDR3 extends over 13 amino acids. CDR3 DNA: TGTGCCACCAGTGATTCTTACAGGGACGAGCAGTACTTC. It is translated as CATSDSYRDEQYF.

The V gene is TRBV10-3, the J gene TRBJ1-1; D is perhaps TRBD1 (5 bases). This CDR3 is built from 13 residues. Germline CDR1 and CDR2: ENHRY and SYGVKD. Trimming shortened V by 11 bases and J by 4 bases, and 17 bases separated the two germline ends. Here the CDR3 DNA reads TGTGCCGTCTCGACATCTGGGGCCACTGAAGCTTTCTTT. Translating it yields CAVSTSGATEAFF.

CDR3 region: CASSTQLRGTEAFF. The CDR3 DNA sequence: TGTGCCAGCAGCACACAGTTGAGGGGCACTGAAGCTTTCTTT. The chain carries TRBV7-2 and TRBJ1-1; D is perhaps TRBD1 (5 bases). This CDR3 spans 14 amino acids. Trimming shortened V by 5 bases and J by 4 bases, and 14 bases separated the two germline ends. Germline V CDR1 and CDR2: SGHTA, FQGNSA.